The 20 T cell receptor beta chains below all came from one sample that was sequenced in a study of blood T cell repertoires in COVID-19. Here immunoSEQ multiplex PCR was the method, and the copy in TCRdb shows in-frame clones only, minus some. The sample has some 350,000 clones, 88% seen once. Material for sequencing was PBMCs or T cells enriched from blood (not recorded which). The source of these receptors is a man between 25 and 39 years old who had recovered from COVID-19.

The chain links TRBV28 to TRBJ1-6; 11 bases agree with TRBD1. The germline V gene encodes CDR1 MDHEN and CDR2 SYDVKM. Unmatched junction bases numbered 7, after V lost 6 bases and J lost 3 bases. There are 17 residues in the CDR3. In DNA, the CDR3 is TGTGCCAGCAGAACTGGACAGGGGGCCTTCTATAATTCACCCCTCCACTTT. Protein product: CASRTGQGAFYNSPLHF.

V and J are TRBV7-6 and TRBJ2-3, with D uncertain. CDR1 SGHVS and CDR2 FNYEAQ come from the germline V gene. Trimming took 5 bases from V and 2 from J, leaving 17 bases between them. CDR3 length equals 16 residues. The CDR3 bases are TGTGCCAGCAGCCTATACTTATCTGGTTTCACAGATACGCAGTATTTT. It is translated as CASSLYLSGFTDTQYF.

The J gene is TRBJ1-6, the V gene TRBV9; D is unresolved. Germline V lookup: CDR1 SGDLS, CDR2 YYNGEE. V gave up 2 bases and J gave up 0 bases, with 3 bases separating them. The CDR3 spans 14 residues. The CDR3 DNA sequence: TGTGCCAGCAGCGTTAACTCCTATAATTCACCCCTCCACTTT. It codes for CASSVNSYNSPLHF.

This chain's CDR3 is CASSFPRDVNQPQHF. The CDR3 DNA reads TGTGCCAGCAGTTTCCCCAGGGATGTCAATCAGCCCCAGCATTTT. The rearrangement joins TRBV28 to TRBJ1-5; D possibly corresponds to TRBD1 (5 bases). The V gene lost 3 bases and the J gene lost 3 bases, with 12 bases spanning the gap. The CDR3 is made up of 15 amino acids. Germline V gene data show CDR1 as MDHEN and CDR2 as SYDVKM.

This clone was counted a single time. The rearrangement links TRBV30 to TRBJ1-4; D is ambiguous. V was clipped by 0 bases and J by 7 bases, with 12 bases between them. The CDR3 totals 14 residues. Germline CDR1 GTSNPN, CDR2 SVGIG (reference sequence). The CDR3 DNA reads as TGTGCCTGGAGTGTTGTCTCCCGGGGTGAAAAACTGTTTTTT. This sequence encodes CAWSVVSRGEKLFF.

V and J are TRBV9 and TRBJ2-4, with D perhaps matching TRBD2 (6 bases). Trimming pared 0 bases from V and 1 base from J, leaving 11 bases between. In germline, CDR1 is SGDLS, CDR2 YYNGEE. The CDR3 contains 16 residues. The CDR3 loop reads CASSVEPGGAKNIQYF. The CDR3 bases are TGTGCCAGCAGCGTAGAGCCCGGAGGGGCCAAAAACATTCAGTACTTC.

V gene TRBV3-1 (or the pseudogene TRBV3-2) combines with J gene TRBJ2-7; D is possibly TRBD1 (5 bases). The germline gives CDR1 LGHDT, CDR2 YNNKEL (reference sequence). The CDR3 spans 16 residues. V was shortened by 0 bases and J by 0 bases, with 12 bases between the two germline ends. The DNA for the CDR3 is TGTGCCAGCAGCCAAGACCCGACAGTTCCCTCCTACGAGCAGTACTTC. Protein product: CASSQDPTVPSYEQYF.

The chain links TRBV2 to TRBJ2-7; a possible D gene is TRBD2 (6 bases). Trimming removed 7 bases from V and 3 bases from J, with 13 bases in between. Germline V gene lookup returns CDR1 SNHLY and CDR2 FYNNEI. This CDR3 is 13 amino acids long. The CDR3 coding sequence is TGTGCCAGCAAGACGGGGGTTTACTACGAGCAGTACTTC. Translated: CASKTGVYYEQYF.

The gene calls are TRBV11-2 and TRBJ1-6, with D uncertain. The CDR3 consists of 15 residues. The V gene lost 1 base and the J gene lost 0 bases, with 4 bases spanning the gap. Germline V gives CDR1 SGHAT, CDR2 FQNNGV. CDR3 nucleotides: TGTGCCAGCAGCTTAGCGAGCTCCTATAATTCACCCCTCCACTTT. Protein sequence: CASSLASSYNSPLHF. Drawing the rest from reference TRBV11-2 and TRBJ1-6, the complete variable domain is EAGVAQSPRYKIIEKRQSVAFWCNPISGHATLYWYQQILGQGPKLLIQFQNNGVVDDSQLPKDRFSAERLKGVDSTLKIQPAKLEDSAVYLCASSLASSYNSPLHFGNGTRLTVT.

The chain links TRBV7-8 to TRBJ2-1, with TRBD1 matching over 8 bases. CDR1 is SGHVS, CDR2 FQNEAQ, per germline. The V segment lost 5 bases and the J segment 3 bases; nucleotides outside the gene matches: 3. The CDR3 spans 14 residues. CDR3 bases: TGTGCCAGCAGCGACGACAGGGGCTACAATGAGCAGTTCTTC. It translates to CASSDDRGYNEQFF.

The V and J genes are TRBV7-8 and TRBJ1-1, with TRBD1 matching over 7 bases. CDR1 and CDR2 (germline): SGHVS, FQNEAQ. Trimming at V came to 3 bases and at J to 1 base, leaving 2 bases not matched to a gene. CDR3 size: 14 residues. This CDR3 is CASSLGQRNTEAFF. The CDR3 DNA reads as TGTGCCAGCAGCTTGGGACAGAGGAACACTGAAGCTTTCTTT.

This chain connects TRBV5-4 to TRBJ1-6; D gene uncertain. Trimming removed 2 bases from V and 3 bases from J, with 9 bases in between. This CDR3 spans 15 amino acids. Germline V gene data show CDR1 as SGHNT and CDR2 as YYREEE (reference sequence). The CDR3 DNA is TGTGCCAGCAGCTTCGACGGGGACTATAATTCACCCCTCCACTTT. It specifies CASSFDGDYNSPLHF.

The CDR3 nucleotides read TGTGCCAGCAGCCCTGGGACTAGCGGGGGGCCCGGGACAGATACGCAGTATTTT. Residues: CASSPGTSGGPGTDTQYF. The chain carries TRBV7-9 and TRBJ2-3; 15 bases fit TRBD2. Germline CDR1 is SEHNR and CDR2 is FQNEAQ (reference sequence). The CDR3 has 18 residues. J gave up 3 bases and V 5 bases, and 9 bases lay outside the gene matches.

V usage is TRBV7-2 and J usage is TRBJ2-1; possible D gene TRBD2, 5 bases. Trimming took 1 base from V and 2 from J, leaving 12 bases between them. Germline values: CDR1 SGHTA, CDR2 FQGNSA. The CDR3 spans 16 residues. The CDR3: CASSLVAGLTYNEQFF. CDR3 bases: TGTGCCAGCAGCTTAGTAGCCGGACTCACCTACAATGAGCAGTTCTTC.

This clone was seen only once. This chain uses TRBV11-2 with TRBJ2-7; weak D call: TRBD2 (6 bases). Trimming cost V 0 bases and J 2 bases, with 23 bases left between them. The CDR3 loop spans 19 amino acids. Germline CDR1 reads SGHAT; CDR2 reads FQNNGV. CDR3 amino acids: CASSLEFMELAVEPYEQYF. The DNA for the CDR3 is TGTGCCAGCAGCTTAGAATTTATGGAACTAGCTGTTGAACCCTACGAGCAGTACTTC. The full variable domain, completed using reference TRBV11-2 and TRBJ2-7, is EAGVAQSPRYKIIEKRQSVAFWCNPISGHATLYWYQQILGQGPKLLIQFQNNGVVDDSQLPKDRFSAERLKGVDSTLKIQPAKLEDSAVYLCASSLEFMELAVEPYEQYFGPGTRLTVT.

The chain is built from TRBV3-1 (or the pseudogene TRBV3-2) and TRBJ1-2; unclear D gene. Germline values: CDR1 LGHDT, CDR2 YNNKEL (reference sequence). The CDR3 is 19 residues long. The V end lost 0 bases, the J end lost 1 base, and 21 bases lay between the germline ends. CDR3 amino acids: CASSQERSVFGSDNYGYTF. The CDR3 DNA reads TGTGCCAGCAGCCAAGAACGGAGTGTTTTCGGCAGTGATAACTATGGCTACACCTTC.

The V and J genes are TRBV28 and TRBJ2-3; weak D call: TRBD1 (6 bases). Germline-derived CDR1 and CDR2 are MDHEN and SYDVKM. V was cut by 6 bases and J by 4 bases, with 14 bases left in between. The CDR3 contains 14 residues. CDR3 in amino acids: CASRTTGGADTQYF. CDR3 sequence (DNA): TGTGCCAGCAGGACGACAGGTGGAGCAGATACGCAGTATTTT.

The CDR3 nucleotides are TGTGCCAGCAGCCAAATCCCAGGGGCGGATGGCTACACCTTC. Amino acids: CASSQIPGADGYTF. V and J are TRBV4-2 and TRBJ1-2; maybe TRBD1 (6 bases). V lost 2 bases and J 6 bases, leaving 13 bases between the germline ends. CDR1 LGHNA and CDR2 YNFKEQ come from the germline V gene. The CDR3 runs 14 residues.

The J gene is TRBJ2-1, the V gene TRBV2; 7 nucleotides match TRBD2. Looked up from germline, CDR1 is SNHLY and CDR2 is FYNNEI. CDR3 length equals 15 residues. The V segment lost 1 base and the J segment 3 bases; nucleotides outside the gene matches: 3. The CDR3 protein is CASSEDVAGYNEQFF. The CDR3 coding sequence is TGTGCCAGCAGTGAAGATGTAGCGGGCTACAATGAGCAGTTCTTC.

This chain links TRBV11-2 with TRBJ1-3; weak D call: TRBD1 (5 bases). Per germline, CDR1 SGHAT and CDR2 FQNNGV. The V gene lost 5 bases and the J gene lost 3 bases, with 14 bases spanning the gap. There are 15 residues in the CDR3. In DNA form, the CDR3 reads TGTGCCAGCAGCCCTCAAAGGGGAAGTGGAAACACCATATATTTT. This translates into CASSPQRGSGNTIYF.